This TCR beta chain came from a study of sequential checkpoint blockade in melanoma. Looking at the study overall: Randomization was 1:1 between first-line nivolumab→ipilimumab and ipilimumab→nivolumab.

The sample's treatment: randomized to nivolumab then ipilimumab (arm A) or the reverse (arm B). DNA-damaging chemotherapy had not been given to any patient beforehand. Live CD3+CD8+ CD19− CD56− cells were sorted from PBMCs. Profiling relied on immunoSEQ multiplex PCR, and the TCRdb table lists in-frame clones only, not all of them. The data contain around 21,000 clones, roughly four fifths of them singletons. Germline values: CDR1 SEHNR, CDR2 FQNEAQ (reference sequence). The CDR3 sequence is 15 residues long. V lost 5 bases to trimming and J lost 5 bases; unmatched junction nucleotides: 10. This sample comprised CD8+ T cells sorted from blood (inferred from file names), obtained from a patient given nivolumab and ipilimumab in sequence. This chain uses TRBV7-9 with TRBJ1-1; 8 nucleotides match TRBD1. This receptor was taken from a human donor with melanoma. The CDR3 reads CASSVIRTGWTEAFF. The CDR3 DNA follows: TGTGCCAGCAGCGTAATAAGGACAGGGTGGACTGAAGCTTTCTTT.